The TCR beta chain under discussion was sequenced for a study of Ad26.COV2.S vaccination and SARS-CoV-2 variants. About this clone itself: Other DNA sequences in the same sample also yield this CDR3.

The CDR3 totals 16 residues. V lost 5 bases, J lost 0 bases, and 11 bases lay in between. Germline assignment: CDR1 SGHTA and CDR2 FQGNSA. Treatment: 15 to 20 received Ad26.COV2.S at low or high dose, single or two shots; roughly five received placebo; per-sample allocation not given. The study sampled participants on day 63 after the first vaccine or placebo injection. TCRdb keeps only in-frame clones here, not all; method: immunoSEQ multiplex PCR. The data show approximately 350,000 clones, 83% seen once. The TCR comes from a person aged 18-60 years who received the Ad26.COV2.S COVID-19 vaccine or a placebo. The chain uses TRBV7-2 and TRBJ1-6; D perhaps matches TRBD1 (6 bases). The sample here was peripheral blood, taken in a trial of Ad26.COV2.S vaccine versus placebo. The CDR3 loop is CASSPRTVSYNSPLHF. The CDR3 bases are TGTGCCAGCAGCCCCCGGACAGTCTCCTATAATTCACCCCTCCACTTT.